The 26 T cell receptor beta chains given below trace back to one sample, sequenced in a study of blood T cell repertoires in COVID-19. Repertoires were generated with immunoSEQ multiplex PCR, while TCRdb's copy carries only in-frame clones and drops some. This sample yields under 200,000 clones, of which roughly four fifths are seen a single time; 11% belongs to the top ten. The sequenced material came from PBMCs or T cells enriched from blood (not recorded which). These TCRs come from a man in his forties or fifties who had recovered from COVID-19.

The gene calls are TRBV6-5 and TRBJ1-1; D is uncertain. The CDR3 is 13 residues long. V gave up 6 bases and J gave up 6 bases, with 14 bases separating them. Germline V gives CDR1 MNHEY, CDR2 SVGAGI. This CDR3 reads CASRKEVRAEAFF. Here the CDR3 DNA reads TGTGCCAGCAGAAAGGAGGTGCGGGCTGAAGCTTTCTTT.

J is TRBJ1-5 and V is TRBV29-1; D gene ambiguous. Germline CDR1 is SQVTM and CDR2 is ANQGSEA. CDR3 length equals 14 residues. Trimming took 6 bases from V and 2 from J, leaving 14 bases between them. The CDR3 here is CSVSGSSGNQPQHF. Here the CDR3 DNA reads TGCAGCGTGTCAGGATCATCGGGCAATCAGCCCCAGCATTTT.

V is TRBV2 and J is TRBJ2-7, with D possibly TRBD1 on 6 matching bases. V dropped 5 bases and J dropped 7 bases, with 9 bases sitting between them. The CDR3 is made up of 11 amino acids. In germline, CDR1 is SNHLY, CDR2 FYNNEI. The CDR3 region is CASSFTGEQYF. The DNA for the CDR3 is TGTGCCAGCAGTTTCACAGGGGAGCAGTACTTC.

The chain has TRBV7-8 and TRBJ2-5; possible D gene TRBD2, 5 bases. This CDR3 has 13 residues. Germline V gives CDR1 SGHVS, CDR2 FQNEAQ. V was cut by 6 bases and J by 1 base, with 9 bases left in between. The CDR3 DNA is TGTGCCAGCAGGGGGAGATTCCAAGAGACCCAGTACTTC. This encodes CASRGRFQETQYF.

The chain uses TRBV19 and TRBJ2-7, with TRBD1 matching 7 bases. Looked up from germline, CDR1 is LNHDA and CDR2 is SQIVND (reference sequence). This CDR3 spans 13 amino acids. V was pared by 6 bases and J by 7 bases, with 9 bases of the junction left unmatched. The chain's CDR3 is CASSGDSKGEQYF. CDR3 coding DNA: TGTGCCAGTAGCGGGGACAGTAAGGGGGAGCAGTACTTC.

The V gene is TRBV2, the J gene TRBJ2-1; maybe TRBD2 (5 bases). V lost 6 bases to trimming and J lost 13 bases, with 16 bases between them. The germline CDR1 and CDR2 sequences are SNHLY and FYNNEI. This CDR3 has 12 residues. The CDR3: CASREDWADQFF. The CDR3 DNA is TGTGCCAGCAGGGAGGACTGGGCGGATCAGTTCTTC.

The chain links TRBV25-1 to TRBJ2-3; TRBD2 agrees at 8 bases. Looked up from germline, CDR1 is MGHDK and CDR2 is SYGVNS. The junction had 12 bases not matched to a gene; V was cut back by 6 bases and J by 1 base. This CDR3 has 17 amino acids. The CDR3 DNA reads as TGTGCCAGCAGAGGGCGGGAGGCAAGGTATGGCACAGATACGCAGTATTTT. This gives the protein CASRGREARYGTDTQYF.

The chain carries TRBV6-5 and TRBJ2-3; D unclear. The CDR3 length is 13 residues. Trimming left V 0 bases short and J 5 bases short, with 6 bases between. The germline V gene encodes CDR1 MNHEY and CDR2 SVGAGI. DNA for the CDR3: TGTGCCAGCAGTTACTCATCGGGAGATACGCAGTATTTT. Its protein product is CASSYSSGDTQYF.

This chain links TRBV6-5 with TRBJ2-7; D not resolved. The length of the CDR3 is 12 residues. The V end was cut by 2 bases, the J end by 3 bases, with 5 bases between. Germline V gene lookup returns CDR1 MNHEY and CDR2 SVGAGI. The CDR3 nucleotides read TGTGCCAGCAGTTACAACGGCTACGAGCAGTACTTC. Translated: CASSYNGYEQYF.

The chain joins TRBV25-1 to TRBJ1-4, with D hard to call. Looked up from germline, CDR1 is MGHDK and CDR2 is SYGVNS. This CDR3 region has 14 residues. The V end was cut by 0 bases, the J end by 8 bases, with 10 bases between. As DNA, the CDR3 is TGTGCCAGCAGTGAATACACGAGGGAGGAAAAACTGTTTTTT. It codes for CASSEYTREEKLFF.

The chain employs TRBV7-6 and TRBJ2-7; the D gene is possibly TRBD1 (5 bases). The V and J ends lost 5 bases and 6 bases respectively, with 8 bases between them. Germline CDR1 is SGHVS and CDR2 is FNYEAQ. CDR3 size: 11 residues. The CDR3 DNA is TGTGCCAGCAGCGAGCAGGGCGAGCAGTACTTC. Protein: CASSEQGEQYF. The full variable domain, in which reference TRBV7-6 and TRBJ2-7 provide the parts outside the CDR3, is GAGVSQSPRYKVTKRGQDVALRCDPISGHVSLYWYRQALGQGPEFLTYFNYEAQQDKSGLPNDRFSAERPEGSISTLTIQRTEQRDSAMYRCASSEQGEQYFGPGTRLTVT.

The chain uses TRBV7-2 and TRBJ2-3; 13 nucleotides align to TRBD2. Germline V gene data show CDR1 as SGHTA and CDR2 as FQGNSA. CDR3 size: 16 residues. V trimming: 5 bases; J trimming: 6 bases; junction bases outside the gene matches: 8. The CDR3 here is CASSGRLAGGLDTQYF. CDR3 nucleotides: TGTGCCAGCAGCGGAAGACTAGCGGGGGGTCTGGATACGCAGTATTTT.

This chain joins TRBV25-1 and TRBJ2-1; no clear D. CDR1 MGHDK and CDR2 SYGVNS come from the germline V gene. The ends were cut back, 2 bases at V and 6 bases at J, with 5 bases in the middle. The CDR3 loop spans 12 amino acids. The CDR3 DNA is TGTGCCAGCAGTGAACCCCTCAATGAGCAGTTCTTC. Its translation: CASSEPLNEQFF.

V is TRBV15 and J is TRBJ1-5, with 7 bases matching TRBD1. Germline assignment: CDR1 LNHNV and CDR2 YYDKDF (reference sequence). Trimming at V came to 5 bases and at J to 3 bases, leaving 4 bases not matched to a gene. The CDR3 length is 14 residues. CDR3 sequence: CATSWGQSNQPQHF. The CDR3 coding sequence is TGTGCCACCAGCTGGGGACAGTCCAATCAGCCCCAGCATTTT.

The chain links TRBV7-3 to TRBJ2-2; 13 bases align to TRBD2. The germline gives CDR1 SGHTA, CDR2 FQGTGA. J gave up 8 bases and V 4 bases, and 7 bases lay outside the gene matches. The CDR3 consists of 16 residues. DNA of the CDR3: TGTGCCAGCAGCTCCTGGACTAGCGGGAGAACGGGGGAGCTGTTTTTT. Its translation: CASSSWTSGRTGELFF.

The rearrangement uses TRBV2 and TRBJ1-1, with D unresolved. The germline CDR1 and CDR2 sequences are SNHLY and FYNNEI. The CDR3 consists of 13 residues. V lost 2 bases, J lost 3 bases, and 7 bases lay in between. The CDR3 is CASSENEYTEAFF. The DNA of the CDR3 is TGTGCCAGCAGTGAAAATGAGTACACTGAAGCTTTCTTT.

In this sample, this clone turned up a few times. This chain links TRBV9 with TRBJ2-2, with D possibly being TRBD1 (5 bases). Trimming shortened V by 1 base and J by 0 bases, and 10 bases separated the two germline ends. The germline V gene has CDR1 SGDLS and CDR2 YYNGEE. The CDR3 totals 16 residues. The CDR3 region is CASSVRGSPNTGELFF. CDR3 nucleotide sequence: TGTGCCAGCAGCGTAAGGGGCAGCCCGAACACCGGGGAGCTGTTTTTT. Looking up the rest from reference TRBV9 and TRBJ2-2 gives the full variable domain: DSGVTQTPKHLITATGQRVTLRCSPRSGDLSVYWYQQSLDQGLQFLIQYYNGEERAKGNILERFSAQQFPDLHSELNLSSLELGDSALYFCASSVRGSPNTGELFFGEGSRLTVL.

V usage is TRBV7-9 and J usage is TRBJ2-1; maybe TRBD1 (5 bases). This CDR3 has 14 amino acids. Germline assignment: CDR1 SEHNR and CDR2 FQNEAQ (reference sequence). The V end was cut by 5 bases, the J end by 0 bases, with 8 bases between. The CDR3 region has the DNA TGTGCCAGCAGCGCAGGGCTCTCCTACAATGAGCAGTTCTTC. It yields the protein CASSAGLSYNEQFF.

This clone was detected once. The chain has TRBV7-3 and TRBJ1-6; 7 nucleotides match TRBD1. CDR1 and CDR2 from the germline V gene are SGHTA and FQGTGA. The CDR3 sequence is 15 residues long. The trim removed 6 bases at V and 6 bases at J, leaving 8 bases unmatched. In DNA form, the CDR3 reads TGTGCCAGCAGGGACCGGGACAGACTTAATTCACCCCTCCACTTT. Residues: CASRDRDRLNSPLHF.

This chain links TRBV19 with TRBJ2-3; the D gene is possibly TRBD2 (5 bases). Germline CDR1 and CDR2: LNHDA and SQIVND (reference sequence). Trimming removed 3 bases from V and 1 base from J, with 11 bases in between. The CDR3 spans 15 residues. CDR3 protein: CASSIGPGGTDTQYF. The CDR3 nucleotides read TGTGCCAGTAGTATCGGACCCGGGGGCACAGATACGCAGTATTTT.

This sequence joins TRBV12-3 or TRBV12-4 and TRBJ2-7, with a possible D match to TRBD2 (6 bases). The V gene lost 2 bases and the J gene lost 7 bases, with 12 bases spanning the gap. The CDR3 consists of 13 residues. The CDR3 spells CASSLTGEGEQYF. The CDR3 bases are TGTGCCAGCAGTTTAACGGGAGAGGGGGAGCAGTACTTC.

The chain employs TRBV10-3 and TRBJ2-6, with TRBD1 matching 10 bases. The V gene's germline CDR1 is ENHRY and CDR2 SYGVKD. Trimming cost V 11 bases and J 0 bases; bases outside gene matches: 7. CDR3 length: 16 amino acids. The CDR3 here is CASGTGAVSGANVLTF. The CDR3 coding sequence is TGTGCCTCAGGGACAGGGGCTGTCTCTGGGGCCAACGTCCTGACTTTC.

J is TRBJ2-3 and V is TRBV6-6; a possible D gene is TRBD2 (5 bases). The CDR3 is 13 residues long. Trimming stripped 7 bases from V and 2 bases from J, with 10 bases between. Germline assignment: CDR1 MNHNY and CDR2 SVGAGI (reference sequence). CDR3: CASKRTFTDTQYF. In nucleotides, the CDR3 is TGTGCCAGCAAACGGACTTTCACAGATACGCAGTATTTT.

The genes are TRBV5-5 and TRBJ2-3, with 7 bases that match TRBD2. Germline CDR1 reads SGHKS; CDR2 reads YYEKEE (reference sequence). The CDR3 length is 14 residues. V trimming: 7 bases; J trimming: 2 bases; junction bases outside the gene matches: 7. The CDR3 loop is CASGKAGPTDTQYF. CDR3 nucleotides: TGTGCCAGCGGCAAAGCGGGGCCCACAGATACGCAGTATTTT.

This clone was seen once. The chain couples TRBV19 to TRBJ1-1; D remains unclear. The CDR3 is 15 residues long. Trimming cost V 4 bases and J 11 bases, with 23 bases left between them. Germline V gene lookup returns CDR1 LNHDA and CDR2 SQIVND (reference sequence). The CDR3 DNA reads TGTGCCAGTAGTAACGGAGGCAGGTTGAGCCGTGAGGCTTTCTTT. The encoded protein is CASSNGGRLSREAFF.

The genes are TRBV6-4 and TRBJ2-7; 12 bases match TRBD2. The CDR3 has 14 residues. V lost 5 bases, J lost 4 bases, and 3 bases stayed unmatched. Germline V gene sequence: CDR1 MRHNA, CDR2 SNTAGT. The chain's CDR3 is CASSRLAGVYEQYF. The CDR3 DNA follows: TGTGCCAGCAGTCGACTAGCGGGAGTTTACGAGCAGTACTTC.